This note documents a single T cell receptor beta chain sequence. Data came from immunoSEQ multiplex PCR; TCRdb stores just in-frame clones and leaves some out. The sample holds around 160,000 clones; 88% are singletons and the top ten take roughly 2.1%. Deletions cut 10 bases from V and 1 base from J, with 16 bases between. This CDR3 spans 14 amino acids. Germline V gene data show CDR1 as LNHDA and CDR2 as SQIVND (reference sequence). This sample is drawn from a study of blood T cell repertoires in COVID-19. Sequencing was done on a sample of peripheral blood. J is TRBJ1-1 and V is TRBV19, with D possibly matching TRBD1 (5 bases). The clonotype comes from a human donor in a cohort sampled during active COVID-19. The CDR3 sequence: CATTLGGGNTEAFF. CDR3 nucleotides: TGTGCCACCACGCTTGGGGGAGGGAACACTGAAGCTTTCTTT.